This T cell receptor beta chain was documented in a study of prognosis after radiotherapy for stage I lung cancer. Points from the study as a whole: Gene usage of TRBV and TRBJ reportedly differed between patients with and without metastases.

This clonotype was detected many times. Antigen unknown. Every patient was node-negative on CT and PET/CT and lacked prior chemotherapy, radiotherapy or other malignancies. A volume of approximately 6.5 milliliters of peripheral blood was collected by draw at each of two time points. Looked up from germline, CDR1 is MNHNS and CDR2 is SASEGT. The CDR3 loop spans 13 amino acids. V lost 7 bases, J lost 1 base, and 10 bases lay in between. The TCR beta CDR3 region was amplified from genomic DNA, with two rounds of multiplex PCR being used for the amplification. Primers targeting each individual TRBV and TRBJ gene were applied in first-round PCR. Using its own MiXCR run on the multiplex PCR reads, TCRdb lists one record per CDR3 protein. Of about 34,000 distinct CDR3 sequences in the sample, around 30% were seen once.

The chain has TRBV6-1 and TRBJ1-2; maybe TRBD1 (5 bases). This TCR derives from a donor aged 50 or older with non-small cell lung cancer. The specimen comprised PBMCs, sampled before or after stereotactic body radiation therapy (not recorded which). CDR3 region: CASKTTDNYGYTF. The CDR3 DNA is TGTGCCAGCAAAACGACAGATAACTATGGCTACACCTTC.